A single T cell receptor beta chain is shown here with its context. This record comes from a study of shared clonotypes between healthy human individuals. Using immunoSEQ multiplex PCR, the repertoire was profiled, and TCRdb retains in-frame clones only, with some absent. The sample lists approximately 2.5 million clones, approximately 94% occurring once. The receptor comes from a man younger than 35 in good health. The sequenced material came from naive CD4+ T cells sorted from blood. As for subset: CD45RA+ positively selected.

The CDR3: CAIGGGVAYEQYF. DNA for the CDR3: TGTGCCATCGGGGGCGGGGTTGCCTACGAGCAGTACTTC. J is TRBJ2-7 and V is TRBV10-3, with D perhaps assigned TRBD1 or TRBD2 (6 bases each). Germline CDR1 reads ENHRY; CDR2 reads SYGVKD. V was cut by 8 bases and J by 2 bases, with 13 bases left in between. The CDR3 loop spans 13 amino acids.